This is a list of T cell receptor beta chains from one sample in a study of graft-versus-host responses after intestinal transplantation. Profiling relied on immunoSEQ multiplex PCR, and the TCRdb table lists in-frame clones only, not all of them. The sample contains 5,500 to 6,000 clones, around 76% of which appear only once. The sample consisted of ileum tissue, taken just over 230 days after intestinal transplant. These receptor sequences come from a human patient who received an intestinal transplant, so some T cells may come from the graft donor. CDR3s include the opening cysteine and the closing phenylalanine or tryptophan. A D gene is named only where the DNA matches it firmly. Size tells how often a clone was seen (once, few, many) or the class of an expanded clone, and some rows leave it out.

cdr3_aa	cdr3_nt	j_call	d_call	cdr3_length	clone_size	v_call
CASSLEGASNQPQHF	TGTGCCAGCAGCTTAGAGGGGGCAAGCAATCAGCCCCAGCATTTT	TRBJ1-5	TRBD1	15	few	TRBV7-6
CASSPVGALDTQYF	TGTGCCAGCAGCCCGGTGGGGGCATTAGATACGCAGTATTTT	TRBJ2-3	NA	14	few	TRBV7-7
CSATISRGASYEQYF	TGCAGCGCCACCATAAGTCGGGGAGCTTCCTACGAGCAGTACTTC	TRBJ2-7	NA	15	NA	TRBV29-1
CASSHLSASGGSGTDTQYF	TGTGCCAGCAGCCACCTGTCGGCTAGCGGGGGTTCTGGGACAGATACGCAGTATTTT	TRBJ2-3	TRBD2	19	NA	TRBV4-2
CASRVGTAYEQYF	TGTGCCAGCAGGGTAGGGACGGCTTACGAGCAGTACTTC	TRBJ2-7	NA	13	NA	TRBV2
CASRPSLAGGTYEQYF	TGCGCCAGCAGACCGTCACTAGCGGGGGGCACCTACGAGCAGTACTTC	TRBJ2-7	TRBD2	16	NA	TRBV4-3
CASSGRMGPYEQYF	TGTGCCAGCAGTGGACGGATGGGGCCCTACGAGCAGTACTTC	TRBJ2-7	NA	14	NA	TRBV6-8
CASSVGYREGLFF	TGTGCCAGCAGCGTAGGCTACCGAGAGGGGCTGTTTTTT	TRBJ2-2	NA	13	NA	TRBV9
CASSLNGGGLAGTYF	TGTGCCAGCAGCTTAAATGGTGGGGGACTAGCGGGGACGTATTTT	TRBJ2-3	TRBD2	15	NA	TRBV7-3
CASSYEYQPQHF	TGTGCCAGCAGTTACGAGTATCAGCCCCAGCATTTT	TRBJ1-5	NA	12	once	TRBV6-5
CASSPVGLVNNEQFF	TGTGCCAGCTCACCCGTGGGACTAGTGAACAATGAGCAGTTCTTC	TRBJ2-1	TRBD2	15	NA	TRBV18
CASSGRTVYNEQFF	TGTGCCAGCAGTGGTAGGACAGTCTACAATGAGCAGTTCTTC	TRBJ2-1	NA	14	NA	TRBV2
CASSLRETGELFF	TGTGCCAGCAGCTTACGGGAGACCGGGGAGCTGTTTTTT	TRBJ2-2	NA	13	NA	TRBV7-3
CASSLDQGSHGYTF	TGTGCCAGCAGCTTAGACCAGGGGTCCCATGGCTACACCTTC	TRBJ1-2	NA	14	few	TRBV7-2
CASSLADRGNTEAFF	TGTGCCAGCAGCTTGGCGGACAGGGGGAACACTGAAGCTTTCTTT	TRBJ1-1	TRBD1	15	NA	TRBV5-4
CASSLVGAANQPQHF	TGTGCCAGCAGCTTAGTAGGGGCCGCAAATCAGCCCCAGCATTTT	TRBJ1-5	NA	15	NA	TRBV7-8
CASSGDGGGNQPQHF	TGTGCCAGCAGCGGAGATGGGGGTGGCAATCAGCCCCAGCATTTT	TRBJ1-5	NA	15	NA	TRBV9
CASSLPGSYEQYF	TGTGCCAGTAGTCTTCCAGGGAGCTACGAGCAGTACTTC	TRBJ2-7	NA	13	NA	TRBV19
CASSIGGGTEAFF	TGTGCCAGCAGTATCGGGGGGGGCACTGAAGCTTTCTTT	TRBJ1-1	NA	13	NA	TRBV6-1
CARTEGPRDTEAFF	TGTGCCAGGACGGAAGGGCCGCGGGACACTGAAGCTTTCTTT	TRBJ1-1	NA	14	NA	TRBV7-3
CASRVQFYNEQFF	TGTGCCAGCAGGGTCCAGTTCTACAATGAGCAGTTCTTC	TRBJ2-1	NA	13	NA	TRBV6-1
CASSEPGGLSTDTQYF	TGTGCCAGCAGTGAACCCGGGGGGCTTAGCACAGATACGCAGTATTTT	TRBJ2-3	NA	16	NA	TRBV6-1
CASREDSFQETQYF	TGTGCCAGCAGGGAGGACAGTTTCCAAGAGACCCAGTACTTC	TRBJ2-5	NA	14	NA	TRBV2
CASRPAGGSNTEAFF	TGTGCCAGCAGACCCGCGGGGGGCTCGAACACTGAAGCTTTCTTT	TRBJ1-1	NA	15	NA	TRBV6-6
CNARDLSTQYF	TGCAATGCTAGAGATCTTTCCACCCAGTACTTC	TRBJ2-5	NA	11	few	TRBV20-1
CASRGQGYNQPQHF	TGTGCCAGCAGAGGACAGGGATACAATCAGCCCCAGCATTTT	TRBJ1-5	TRBD1	14	once	TRBV6-6
CATSRVEFVGNTEAFF	TGTGCCACCAGCAGAGTAGAGTTTGTGGGGAACACTGAAGCTTTCTTT	TRBJ1-1	NA	16	NA	TRBV15
CASSKRTQGINQPQHF	TGTGCCAGCAGCAAAAGGACACAGGGGATCAATCAGCCCCAGCATTTT	TRBJ1-5	NA	16	NA	TRBV21-1
CASSVSGTGLGNEQFF	TGTGCCAGCAGCGTATCGGGGACTGGGCTTGGAAATGAGCAGTTCTTC	TRBJ2-1	NA	16	NA	TRBV9
CAISDRAGGNSPLHF	TGTGCCATCAGTGATCGGGCGGGGGGGAATTCACCCCTCCACTTT	TRBJ1-6	NA	15	NA	TRBV10-3
CASSTDRDTDTQYF	TGTGCCAGCAGTACGGACAGGGACACAGATACGCAGTATTTT	TRBJ2-3	TRBD1	14	NA	TRBV6-4
CASSKDRTQWYDGYTF	TGTGCCAGCAGCAAAGATCGTACACAGTGGTACGATGGCTACACCTTC	TRBJ1-2	NA	16	NA	TRBV21-1
CATTSNRVLGYTF	TGTGCCACCACCAGCAACAGGGTCCTAGGCTACACCTTC	TRBJ1-2	NA	13	once	TRBV28
CCVGFRTGGGTGELFF	TGCTGCGTTGGGTTTCGGACAGGGGGGGGCACCGGGGAGCTGTTTTTT	TRBJ2-2	TRBD1	16	NA	TRBV29-1
CASSFDRASNQPQHF	TGTGCCAGCAGCTTCGACCGGGCTAGCAATCAGCCCCAGCATTTT	TRBJ1-5	NA	15	NA	TRBV7-8
CASTRDRAQETQYF	TGTGCCAGCACCCGGGACAGGGCCCAAGAGACCCAGTACTTC	TRBJ2-5	TRBD1	14	NA	TRBV6-1
CASSRTGSSTDTQYF	TGTGCCAGTAGTCGGACTGGATCTAGCACAGATACGCAGTATTTT	TRBJ2-3	NA	15	once	TRBV19
CASSGGGWDTGELFF	TGTGCCAGCAGTGGAGGGGGGTGGGACACCGGGGAGCTGTTTTTT	TRBJ2-2	NA	15	few	TRBV6-5
CATGQGGNEQFF	TGTGCCACCGGACAGGGGGGCAATGAGCAGTTCTTC	TRBJ2-1	TRBD1	12	NA	TRBV9
CSRSYGDTVSPLHF	TGTTCCAGAAGTTACGGGGACACGGTTTCACCCCTCCACTTT	TRBJ1-6	NA	14	few	TRBV6-6
CASGGAYNEQFF	TGTGCCAGCGGCGGGGCCTACAATGAGCAGTTCTTC	TRBJ2-1	NA	12	NA	TRBV11-2
CASGQGTRSYEQYF	TGTGCAAGCGGGCAGGGGACAAGGTCCTACGAGCAGTACTTC	TRBJ2-7	NA	14	NA	TRBV6-5
CASSPDWGDTEAFF	TGTGCCAGCAGTCCGGATTGGGGGGACACTGAAGCTTTCTTT	TRBJ1-1	NA	14	NA	TRBV2
CASSVGSFGDEQYF	TGTGCCAGCAGCGTAGGTTCCTTTGGGGACGAGCAGTACTTC	TRBJ2-7	NA	14	few	TRBV9
CASSLGTGLEQYF	TGTGCCAGCAGCCTCGGGACAGGGCTCGAGCAGTACTTC	TRBJ2-7	TRBD1	13	NA	TRBV11-2
CASSLASGEIYSTDTQYF	TGTGCCAGCAGTTTGGCTAGCGGGGAGATTTATAGCACAGATACGCAGTATTTT	TRBJ2-3	TRBD2	18	NA	TRBV28
CASRETGSGNTIYF	TGTGCCAGCAGGGAAACGGGTTCTGGAAACACCATATATTTT	TRBJ1-3	NA	14	NA	TRBV7-3
CASSLSGSTDTQYF	TGTGCCAGCAGCTTAAGTGGTAGCACAGATACGCAGTATTTT	TRBJ2-3	NA	14	NA	TRBV7-3
CASSVGHSNQPQHF	TGTGCCAGCAGCGTAGGCCATAGCAATCAGCCCCAGCATTTT	TRBJ1-5	NA	14	NA	TRBV9
CASSYYQGATEAFF	TGTGCCAGCAGTTACTACCAGGGCGCCACTGAAGCTTTCTTT	TRBJ1-1	NA	14	NA	TRBV6-5
CSVEVQGTGANVLTF	TGCAGCGTTGAAGTGCAGGGGACTGGGGCCAACGTCCTGACTTTC	TRBJ2-6	NA	15	NA	TRBV29-1
CASSLAGHSLRQPQHF	TGCGCCAGCAGCTTGGCGGGACACAGCCTTCGGCAGCCCCAGCATTTT	TRBJ1-5	NA	16	NA	TRBV5-1
CASSLSPWGAEGYTF	TGCGCCAGCAGCCTTTCCCCGTGGGGGGCTGAAGGCTACACCTTC	TRBJ1-2	NA	15	NA	TRBV5-1
CASARPGNSPLHF	TGTGCCAGCGCCCGACCCGGGAATTCACCCCTCCACTTT	TRBJ1-6	NA	13	NA	TRBV27
CASSAGYEQYF	TGTGCCAGCAGCGCAGGCTACGAGCAGTACTTC	TRBJ2-7	NA	11	few	TRBV2